The next 29 T cell receptor beta chains were all read from a single sample in a study of synovial regulatory T cells in juvenile arthritis (dated by TCRdb to between 2014 and 2017). Libraries were constructed by the immunoSEQ multiplex PCR assay. Drawn from immuneACCESS, this table holds only the in-frame rearrangements with V and J called that TCRdb kept. Clones are partly lost; checked studies trace under half to an unresolved V gene and leave the rest unexplained. This sample's table carries thousands of clones. About 13% of the sample is held by the ten biggest clonotypes. For each patient with active arthritis, synovial fluid was collected together with matched peripheral blood, and this synovial fluid made up the synovial samples. The sequenced material came from Treg cells from the synovium. These receptors were taken from a donor aged 2-35 years with juvenile idiopathic arthritis.

The chain combines TRBV11-2 with TRBJ2-3; TCRdb reports TRBD2, a call that lacks DNA to check it against. The CDR3 contains 11 residues. No DNA is recorded. The germline CDR1 and CDR2 sequences are SGHAT and FQNNGV. The CDR3 reads CASSRGDTQYF.

Frequency places this clone as medium-sized. The CDR3 loop reads CASSPNPHRKETQYF. The chain has TRBV6-1 and TRBJ2-5; TCRdb reports TRBD1, a call that lacks DNA to check it against. The CDR3 is 15 amino acids. The coding DNA is unavailable. Germline assignment: CDR1 MNHNS and CDR2 SASEGT.

V usage is TRBV7-3 and J usage is TRBJ2-3; TCRdb selects TRBD1, and the lack of DNA leaves this call unchecked. Looked up from germline, CDR1 is SGHTA and CDR2 is FQGTGA. The CDR3 contains 13 residues. Only the protein is available. CDR3 protein: CASSSWPQDTQYF. Supplemented by reference TRBV7-3 and TRBJ2-3, the full variable domain reads GAGVSQTPSNKVTEKGKYVELRCDPISGHTALYWYRQSLGQGPEFLIYFQGTGAADDSGLPNDRFFAVRPEGSVSTLKIQRTERGDSAVYLCASSSWPQDTQYFGPGTRLTVL.

This chain connects TRBV30 to TRBJ1-2; TCRdb picks TRBD1, but there is no DNA to check that call. The CDR3 spans 14 residues. DNA is not on record. Germline V gene lookup returns CDR1 GTSNPN and CDR2 SVGIG (reference sequence). CDR3 loop: CAWSVQGSGYGYTF.

According to its frequency, this clone is medium-sized. The rearrangement links TRBV28 to TRBJ2-2; TCRdb's D call, TRBD1, is unchecked because there is no DNA. Germline assignment: CDR1 MDHEN and CDR2 SYDVKM. There are 18 residues in the CDR3. The DNA is not on file. CDR3 in amino acids: CASSPRRAGQGYTGELFF.

According to its frequency, this clone is medium-sized. The chain has TRBV9 and TRBJ2-7. This CDR3 is built from 14 residues. No DNA has been recorded. CDR1 is SGDLS, CDR2 YYNGEE, per germline. The CDR3 loop is CASSVGGAGYEQYF. The whole variable domain, filled in from reference TRBV9 and TRBJ2-7, reads DSGVTQTPKHLITATGQRVTLRCSPRSGDLSVYWYQQSLDQGLQFLIQYYNGEERAKGNILERFSAQQFPDLHSELNLSSLELGDSALYFCASSVGGAGYEQYFGPGTRLTVT.

This clone ranks as medium-sized in terms of frequency. Here the CDR3 reads CASSEQYYEQYF. This rearrangement joins TRBV25-1 to TRBJ2-7; TCRdb returns TRBD1, unconfirmable since there is no DNA. CDR3 size: 12 residues. The DNA is not on file. CDR1 and CDR2 (germline): MGHDK, SYGVNS.

This chain uses TRBV18 with TRBJ2-3. The CDR3 is 14 residues long. DNA is not recorded here. Looked up from germline, CDR1 is KGHSH and CDR2 is LQKENI. The CDR3 is CASSAGADTDTQYF.

This clone is identified as medium-sized from frequency. V is TRBV6-5 and J is TRBJ1-6; TCRdb calls TRBD1, which cannot be checked without DNA. The CDR3 is 16 amino acids. The protein alone is recorded here. The germline V gene has CDR1 MNHEY and CDR2 SVGAGI. CDR3 amino acids: CASSYYRGSYNSPLHF.

V is TRBV25-1 and J is TRBJ2-1; absent DNA, TCRdb's TRBD1 call cannot be checked. The CDR3 totals 14 residues. A DNA sequence was not provided. Per germline, CDR1 MGHDK and CDR2 SYGVNS. The CDR3 here is CASRRDRGYNEQFF.

By frequency, this clone registers medium-sized. The chain combines TRBV25-1 with TRBJ2-1. The CDR3 is 15 residues long. There is no recorded DNA. Germline assignment: CDR1 MGHDK and CDR2 SYGVNS. The CDR3 loop reads CASSEPGTAYNEQFF.

This clone registers medium-sized by frequency. This chain connects TRBV29-1 to TRBJ1-1. This CDR3 region has 11 residues. No DNA appears here. Germline loops: CDR1 SQVTM, CDR2 ANQGSEA. The CDR3 loop is CSVERGYEAFF.

According to its frequency, this clone is medium-sized. This chain links TRBV14 with TRBJ2-1; TCRdb picks TRBD1, but there is no DNA to check that call. The CDR3 contains 14 residues. DNA is not recorded here. CDR1 is SGHDN and CDR2 is FVKESK in the germline V gene. This CDR3 reads CASSQSGTGNEQFF. The whole variable domain, remainder taken from reference TRBV14 and TRBJ2-1, is EAGVTQFPSHSVIEKGQTVTLRCDPISGHDNLYWYRRVMGKEIKFLLHFVKESKQDESGMPNNRFLAERTGGTYSTLKVQPAELEDSGVYFCASSQSGTGNEQFFGPGTRLTVL.

By frequency, this clone registers medium-sized. This chain connects TRBV7-9 to TRBJ1-1. From germline, CDR1 is SEHNR and CDR2 FQNEAQ (reference sequence). The CDR3 is 16 amino acids. No DNA is listed. This CDR3 is CASSLVAGSGYTEAFF.

This clone is called medium-sized based on its frequency. This chain uses TRBV28 with TRBJ2-7; TCRdb indicates TRBD2, and absent DNA this call remains unverified. Germline V gene sequence: CDR1 MDHEN, CDR2 SYDVKM. The CDR3 covers 12 residues. No DNA has been recorded. The CDR3 sequence is CASSSSTRVQYF. Full variable domain (missing parts from reference TRBV28 and TRBJ2-7): DVKVTQSSRYLVKRTGEKVFLECVQDMDHENMFWYRQDPGLGLRLIYFSYDVKMKEKGDIPEGYSVSREKKERFSLILESASTNQTSMYLCASSSSTRVQYFGPGTRLTVT.

The gene calls are TRBV5-1 and TRBJ2-3; the D call of TRBD1 rests on TCRdb alone, since no DNA is present to check it. Germline V gene sequence: CDR1 SGHRS, CDR2 YFSETQ. The CDR3 contains 16 residues. The DNA sequence is not available. The chain's CDR3 is CASSVDTGGAGDTQYF.

V is TRBV7-3 and J is TRBJ1-1; with no DNA, the TCRdb D assignment of TRBD1 cannot be verified. Germline lookup yields CDR1 SGHTA and CDR2 FQGTGA. CDR3 size: 13 residues. The entry carries no DNA sequence. The CDR3 reads CASSSDRNTEAFF.

Measured by frequency, this clone is medium-sized. This chain joins TRBV6-1 and TRBJ2-1; TCRdb lists TRBD2, though no DNA is available to test this call. Germline V gives CDR1 MNHNS, CDR2 SASEGT. The CDR3 is 14 amino acids. No nucleotide data were recorded. The CDR3: CASRGLAGYNEQFF.

Judged by frequency, this clone is medium-sized (0.01 to 0.1%). This sequence joins TRBV6-1 and TRBJ2-7; TCRdb gives TRBD1 as the D gene, but with no DNA this cannot be confirmed. Germline assignment: CDR1 MNHNS and CDR2 SASEGT. This CDR3 region has 13 residues. No coding sequence is recorded. CDR3 region: CASSIDSSYEQYF.

This clone is deemed medium-sized (0.01 to 0.1%) by its frequency. J is TRBJ2-1 and V is TRBV5-1; the TCRdb D gene call, TRBD1, has no DNA to confirm it. CDR1 and CDR2 (germline): SGHRS, YFSETQ. The CDR3 is 16 residues long. The DNA is unrecorded. The chain's CDR3 is CASSPGTGGIYNEQFF.

The chain's CDR3 is CASSDYWREGYNEQFF. This sequence joins TRBV6-4 and TRBJ2-1; absent DNA, TCRdb's TRBD2 call cannot be checked. Germline V CDR1 and CDR2: MRHNA, SNTAGT. This CDR3 has 16 amino acids. DNA for this receptor is not on file.

Measured by frequency, this clone is medium-sized. The rearrangement uses TRBV7-6 and TRBJ1-3; TCRdb lists TRBD1, though no DNA is available to test this call. Looked up from germline, CDR1 is SGHVS and CDR2 is FNYEAQ. The CDR3 contains 18 residues. The protein alone is recorded here. The CDR3 spells CASSLVLPTGNAGNTIYF.

This clone is called medium-sized based on its frequency. V is TRBV28 and J is TRBJ1-5; TCRdb returns TRBD1, unconfirmable since there is no DNA. From germline, CDR1 is MDHEN and CDR2 SYDVKM. The CDR3 runs 13 residues. DNA is not on record. CDR3 sequence reads: CASSGTGDQPQHF.

This clone ranks as medium-sized in terms of frequency. This chain joins TRBV7-8 and TRBJ1-1. CDR3 length equals 13 residues. The entry carries no DNA sequence. Germline loops: CDR1 SGHVS, CDR2 FQNEAQ. The CDR3 sequence is CASSLGTVTEAFF.

This clone ranks as medium-sized in terms of frequency. J is TRBJ2-6 and V is TRBV11-2; TCRdb returns TRBD2, unconfirmable since there is no DNA. CDR1 SGHAT and CDR2 FQNNGV come from the germline V gene. CDR3 size: 17 residues. No coding sequence is recorded. This CDR3 reads CASSPGSPLSGANVLTF.

According to its frequency, this clone is medium-sized (0.01 to 0.1%). The chain uses TRBV5-1 and TRBJ2-1; the D call from TCRdb, TRBD2, cannot be confirmed without DNA. Germline V gene sequence: CDR1 SGHRS, CDR2 YFSETQ. CDR3 size: 15 residues. No DNA has been recorded. The CDR3 reads CASSPSGDYYNEQFF.

In terms of frequency, this clone is medium-sized. The rearrangement joins TRBV5-1 to TRBJ1-6. Germline-derived CDR1 and CDR2 are SGHRS and YFSETQ. This CDR3 contains 14 residues. No DNA accompanies this entry. CDR3 region: CASSPGTANSPLHF.

This chain connects TRBV9 to TRBJ1-3; TCRdb's D call, TRBD1, is unchecked because there is no DNA. CDR1 and CDR2 from the germline V gene are SGDLS and YYNGEE. The CDR3 runs to 16 residues. Only the protein is available. CDR3 in amino acids: CASSALDRNSGSTIYF.

Its frequency marks this clone as medium-sized (0.01 to 0.1%). V gene TRBV6-5 combines with J gene TRBJ1-1; the D gene TCRdb calls, TRBD1, cannot be checked with no DNA. The CDR3 length is 12 residues. A DNA sequence was not provided. The germline CDR1 and CDR2 sequences are MNHEY and SVGAGI. This CDR3 reads CASYQGHTEAFF.